This T cell receptor beta chain emerged from a study of CD8+ T cells in alopecia areata. The overall study: Treated patients took oral tofacitinib at 5 to 10 mg twice daily.

The study's findings and limits: In scalp and blood, many expanded lesional clones persisted during tofacitinib. Scalp sample data also include resident alphabeta T cells from normal skin.

Sequencing templates came from extracted RNA that was reverse transcribed into cDNA. Method: immunoSEQ multiplex PCR; TCRdb's copy keeps in-frame clones and lacks some. The sample carries roughly 280,000 clones, around three fifths recorded once. Trimming left V 2 bases short and J 4 bases short, with 15 bases between. Germline V CDR1 and CDR2: SGHRS, YFSETQ. This CDR3 has 15 amino acids. Concerning this clone itself: Its antigen remains unknown.

Treatment reported: oral pan-JAK inhibitor, 5-10 mg twice daily. The sequencing here drew on CD4+ T cells sorted from blood, taken at week 52, from a patient treated with tofacitinib. The source is a human donor with alopecia areata. The genes are TRBV5-1 and TRBJ1-2, with a tentative D call TRBD1 (6 bases). As DNA, the CDR3 is TGCGCCAGCAGCTTATCAGGGGACCTGGGCTATGGCTACACCTTC. Its protein is CASSLSGDLGYGYTF. Supplemented by reference TRBV5-1 and TRBJ1-2, the full variable domain reads KAGVTQTPRYLIKTRGQQVTLSCSPISGHRSVSWYQQTPGQGLQFLFEYFSETQRNKGNFPGRFSGRQFSNSRSEMNVSTLELGDSALYLCASSLSGDLGYGYTFGSGTRLTVV.